Presented here are 27 T cell receptor beta chains from one specimen sequenced in a study of blood T cell repertoires in COVID-19. TCRdb keeps only in-frame clones here, not all; method: immunoSEQ multiplex PCR. The table has 70,000 or so clones, roughly 87% seen once. The sequenced sample consisted of peripheral blood. The receptors stem from a woman between 50 and 59 years old with acute or convalescent COVID-19.

In nucleotides, the CDR3 is TGCGCCAGCAGCTTGGCCGGGCAGCGGGCAGATACGCAGTATTTT. It is translated as CASSLAGQRADTQYF. V and J are TRBV5-1 and TRBJ2-3; the D gene is possibly TRBD2 (6 bases). The CDR3 totals 15 residues. The germline V gene encodes CDR1 SGHRS and CDR2 YFSETQ. V gave up 0 bases and J gave up 4 bases, with 12 bases separating them. Full variable domain (remainder filled in from reference TRBV5-1 and TRBJ2-3): KAGVTQTPRYLIKTRGQQVTLSCSPISGHRSVSWYQQTPGQGLQFLFEYFSETQRNKGNFPGRFSGRQFSNSRSEMNVSTLELGDSALYLCASSLAGQRADTQYFGPGTRLTVL.

The rearrangement joins TRBV9 to TRBJ1-1, with D tentatively TRBD1 (6 bases). The CDR3 is made up of 15 amino acids. Germline V gives CDR1 SGDLS, CDR2 YYNGEE. Trimming pared 4 bases from V and 0 bases from J, leaving 13 bases between. CDR3 residues: CASSPRGRMNTEAFF. The CDR3 coding sequence is TGTGCCAGCAGCCCCAGGGGCCGGATGAACACTGAAGCTTTCTTT. The whole variable domain, remainder taken from reference TRBV9 and TRBJ1-1, is DSGVTQTPKHLITATGQRVTLRCSPRSGDLSVYWYQQSLDQGLQFLIQYYNGEERAKGNILERFSAQQFPDLHSELNLSSLELGDSALYFCASSPRGRMNTEAFFGQGTRLTVV.

The chain recombines TRBV27 with TRBJ1-1, with D possibly matching TRBD1 (5 bases). Trimming removed 3 bases at V and 4 bases at J, with 15 bases between. CDR3 length: 15 residues. In germline, CDR1 is MNHEY, CDR2 SMNVEV (reference sequence). The CDR3 reads CASSLFRGGATEAFF. CDR3 DNA sequence: TGTGCCAGCAGTTTGTTCCGGGGGGGTGCCACTGAAGCTTTCTTT.

The chain couples TRBV7-8 to TRBJ1-5; TRBD1 matches at 9 bases. The CDR3 covers 15 residues. Germline trimming cut 5 bases from V and 7 bases from J; bases unmatched to any gene: 9. The germline CDR1 and CDR2 sequences are SGHVS and FQNEAQ. The CDR3 is CASSKGTGREQPQHF. CDR3 DNA sequence: TGTGCCAGCAGCAAAGGGACAGGGAGGGAACAGCCCCAGCATTTT.

CDR3 residues: CASREEVLTYGYTF. CDR3 DNA: TGTGCCAGCAGGGAGGAAGTATTGACCTATGGCTACACCTTC. The chain has TRBV2 and TRBJ1-2; D is undetermined. V lost 6 bases and J lost 4, with 15 bases in between. The germline V gene encodes CDR1 SNHLY and CDR2 FYNNEI. CDR3 length equals 14 residues.

V gene TRBV7-8 combines with J gene TRBJ2-7, with 8 bases identical to TRBD1. V was clipped by 5 bases and J by 2 bases; unmatched bases: 8. The CDR3 has 15 amino acids. Germline values: CDR1 SGHVS, CDR2 FQNEAQ. The CDR3 here is CASSPGTGRAYEQYF. CDR3 nucleotides: TGTGCCAGCAGCCCCGGGACAGGTCGGGCCTACGAGCAGTACTTC.

This clone was recorded a few times. The chain uses TRBV5-6 and TRBJ1-2; D ambiguous. The CDR3 contains 15 residues. Germline CDR1 reads SGHDT; CDR2 reads YYEEEE. The V end lost 4 bases, the J end lost 0 bases, and 13 bases lay between the germline ends. The CDR3 DNA sequence: TGTGCCAGCAGCCTCCTCGGTCATTCTAACTATGGCTACACCTTC. It translates to CASSLLGHSNYGYTF.

The genes are TRBV13 and TRBJ2-7; 7 positions match TRBD2. The ends lost 1 base at V and 2 bases at J; junction bases unmatched: 2. In germline, CDR1 is PRHDT, CDR2 FYEKMQ (reference sequence). The CDR3 spans 14 residues. In DNA form, the CDR3 reads TGTGCCAGCAGCTTAGCGGGAGGCACCTACGAGCAGTACTTC. It specifies CASSLAGGTYEQYF.

The V and J genes are TRBV30 and TRBJ1-4, with 7 bases that match TRBD1. Trimming at V came to 1 base and at J to 14 bases, leaving 13 bases not matched to a gene. The germline CDR1 and CDR2 sequences are GTSNPN and SVGIG (reference sequence). The CDR3 spans 14 residues. CDR3 sequence reads: CAWSGPGGRFGLFF. For the CDR3, the DNA is TGTGCCTGGAGTGGCCCAGGGGGGCGCTTCGGGCTGTTTTTT.

The chain links TRBV5-1 to TRBJ1-3; D not resolved. This CDR3 spans 15 amino acids. CDR1 is SGHRS, CDR2 YFSETQ, per germline. Trimming removed 0 bases at V and 4 bases at J, with 11 bases between. The CDR3 here is CASSLGEAGGNTIYF. CDR3 sequence (DNA): TGCGCCAGCAGCTTGGGGGAGGCGGGGGGAAACACCATATATTTT.

The gene calls are TRBV7-9 and TRBJ1-2; tentative D call: TRBD1 (5 bases). The germline V gene encodes CDR1 SEHNR and CDR2 FQNEAQ (reference sequence). CDR3 length equals 14 residues. V was pared by 2 bases and J by 4 bases, with 11 bases between. CDR3: CASSLIGDSYGYTF. As DNA, the CDR3 is TGTGCCAGCAGCTTAATAGGGGACTCCTATGGCTACACCTTC.

J is TRBJ1-3 and V is TRBV4-1, with unresolved D. Trimming took 0 bases from V and 7 from J, leaving 7 bases between them. Germline CDR1 MGHRA, CDR2 YSYEKL. CDR3 length equals 13 residues. Here the CDR3 reads CASSQEPRNTIYF. As DNA, the CDR3 is TGCGCCAGCAGCCAAGAGCCTAGGAACACCATATATTTT.

The chain links TRBV5-1 to TRBJ2-5; 13 bases match TRBD2. Germline CDR1 SGHRS, CDR2 YFSETQ. This CDR3 has 16 residues. Trimming took 2 bases from V and 9 from J; bases not matched to a gene: 10. For the CDR3, the DNA is TGCGCCAGCAGCTTAATAACGGGACTAGCGGGGACCTCCCAGTACTTC. Translated: CASSLITGLAGTSQYF.

The sample holds a few counts of this clone. The chain has TRBV27 and TRBJ2-7; D unresolved. Per the germline V gene, CDR1 is MNHEY and CDR2 is SMNVEV (reference sequence). V was trimmed by 5 bases and J by 3 bases, leaving 14 bases between them. The CDR3 spans 14 residues. CDR3 DNA sequence: TGTGCCAGCAGTAATCCGAACACAAACTACGAGCAGTACTTC. Protein sequence: CASSNPNTNYEQYF.

The chain is built from TRBV7-8 and TRBJ2-3, with a possible D match to TRBD1 (6 bases). The CDR3 is 17 residues long. Germline assignment: CDR1 SGHVS and CDR2 FQNEAQ. Trimming stripped 0 bases from V and 6 bases from J, with 19 bases between. The CDR3 here is CASSLAVTGPLKDTQYF. The CDR3, as DNA: TGTGCCAGCAGCTTAGCGGTCACAGGGCCGCTCAAGGATACGCAGTATTTT.

The J gene is TRBJ1-2, the V gene TRBV7-2, with D possibly being TRBD1 (5 bases). In germline, CDR1 is SGHTA, CDR2 FQGNSA. The CDR3 sequence is 15 residues long. With 5 bases removed from V and 4 bases from J, the gap between germline ends came to 17 bases. The CDR3 sequence is CASSVSPTALYGYTF. CDR3 in DNA: TGTGCCAGCAGCGTAAGCCCGACAGCGCTCTATGGCTACACCTTC.

V is TRBV11-2 and J is TRBJ1-2; tentatively, D is TRBD1 (5 bases). The V gene's germline CDR1 is SGHAT and CDR2 FQNNGV. The CDR3 has 14 amino acids. The V and J ends lost 6 bases and 5 bases respectively, with 16 bases between them. As DNA, the CDR3 is TGTGCCAGCAGTTACGCCGGGGGGGTTTATGGCTACACCTTC. This codes for CASSYAGGVYGYTF. Based on the CDR3 plus reference TRBV11-2 and TRBJ1-2, the full variable domain is EAGVAQSPRYKIIEKRQSVAFWCNPISGHATLYWYQQILGQGPKLLIQFQNNGVVDDSQLPKDRFSAERLKGVDSTLKIQPAKLEDSAVYLCASSYAGGVYGYTFGSGTRLTVV.

V usage is TRBV3-1 (or the pseudogene TRBV3-2) and J usage is TRBJ1-5; 7 bases map to TRBD1. The CDR3 contains 13 residues. The V gene's germline CDR1 is LGHDT and CDR2 YNNKEL (reference sequence). Trimming removed 4 bases from V and 6 bases from J; junction bases left unmatched: 3. CDR3 bases: TGTGCCAGCAGCCCACAGGGGAGTCAGCCCCAGCATTTT. Protein sequence: CASSPQGSQPQHF.

The CDR3 sequence is CASRTGQGENTEAFF. The CDR3 bases are TGTGCCAGTAGGACTGGACAGGGGGAGAACACTGAAGCTTTCTTT. The chain recombines TRBV19 with TRBJ1-1; 10 nucleotides align to TRBD1. In germline, CDR1 is LNHDA, CDR2 SQIVND (reference sequence). This CDR3 is built from 15 residues. The ends lost 6 bases at V and 1 base at J; junction bases unmatched: 5. The full variable domain, in which reference TRBV19 and TRBJ1-1 provide the parts outside the CDR3, is DGGITQSPKYLFRKEGQNVTLSCEQNLNHDAMYWYRQDPGQGLRLIYYSQIVNDFQKGDIAEGYSVSREKKESFPLTVTSAQKNPTAFYLCASRTGQGENTEAFFGQGTRLTVV.

This clone was seen more than once but under ten times. Other nucleotide sequences from this sample produce the same CDR3. The chain uses TRBV7-9 and TRBJ1-5; 8 nucleotides agree with TRBD1. The length of the CDR3 is 13 residues. J lost 4 bases, V lost 5 bases, and 1 base had no gene match. Germline assignment: CDR1 SEHNR and CDR2 FQNEAQ (reference sequence). CDR3 DNA sequence: TGTGCCAGCAGCCGACAGGGGAATCAGCCCCAGCATTTT. It codes for CASSRQGNQPQHF.

This chain links TRBV6-2 or TRBV6-3 with TRBJ2-3; D is perhaps TRBD1 (6 bases). The CDR3 has 16 amino acids. Germline V gives CDR1 MNHEY, CDR2 SVGEGT. V shed 2 bases and J shed 2 bases, with 14 bases lying between them. CDR3 protein: CASSYQDSHYTDTQYF. Written as DNA, the CDR3 is TGTGCCAGCAGTTACCAGGACAGCCATTACACAGATACGCAGTATTTT.

The genes are TRBV10-2 and TRBJ2-1; D is unresolved. The germline gives CDR1 WSHSY, CDR2 SAAADI. V was clipped by 3 bases and J by 6 bases, with 3 bases between them. This CDR3 comprises 11 residues. In DNA, the CDR3 is TGCGCCAGCAGTGACCTCAATGAGCAGTTCTTC. Amino acid sequence: CASSDLNEQFF.

This CDR3 is CSVGGSHPIDTQYF. The DNA for the CDR3 is TGCAGCGTTGGCGGGAGTCACCCGATAGATACGCAGTATTTT. This chain links TRBV29-1 with TRBJ2-3; 7 nucleotides align to TRBD2. The J segment lost 5 bases and the V segment lost 4 bases, leaving 9 bases of the junction unmatched. This CDR3 contains 14 residues. CDR1 and CDR2 (germline): SQVTM, ANQGSEA.

This clone turned up a few times. The chain links TRBV7-8 to TRBJ1-2; 12 nucleotides line up with TRBD1. This CDR3 is built from 15 residues. CDR1 SGHVS and CDR2 FQNEAQ come from the germline V gene. The V segment lost 5 bases and the J segment 6 bases; nucleotides outside the gene matches: 7. The CDR3 DNA reads TGTGCCAGCAGCGACGGGACAGGGGGCTCGGATGGCTACACCTTC. It translates to CASSDGTGGSDGYTF.

This chain links TRBV6-6 with TRBJ2-4; no firm D call. Germline assignment: CDR1 MNHNY and CDR2 SVGAGI (reference sequence). Trimming left V 5 bases short and J 1 base short, with 21 bases between. This CDR3 contains 18 residues. The CDR3 protein is CASSPLWASGSAKNIQYF. The CDR3 DNA sequence: TGTGCCAGCAGTCCCCTCTGGGCGAGTGGATCGGCCAAAAACATTCAGTACTTC.

This rearrangement joins TRBV6-6 to TRBJ1-1; D is unclear. CDR1 is MNHNY, CDR2 SVGAGI, per germline (reference sequence). The CDR3 loop spans 14 amino acids. V was trimmed by 6 bases and J by 1 base, leaving 12 bases between them. The chain's CDR3 is CASSSRHPNTEAFF. CDR3 nucleotides: TGTGCCAGCAGCAGTAGACACCCGAACACTGAAGCTTTCTTT.

The genes are TRBV5-1 and TRBJ2-1; TRBD1 matches 7 bases. The germline gives CDR1 SGHRS, CDR2 YFSETQ. The CDR3 extends over 14 amino acids. V trimming: 0 bases; J trimming: 7 bases; junction bases outside the gene matches: 4. In nucleotides, the CDR3 is TGCGCCAGCAGCTTGGGTGCAGGGGGTAATGAGCAGTTCTTC. Residues: CASSLGAGGNEQFF. The full variable domain, with the rest looked up from reference TRBV5-1 and TRBJ2-1, is KAGVTQTPRYLIKTRGQQVTLSCSPISGHRSVSWYQQTPGQGLQFLFEYFSETQRNKGNFPGRFSGRQFSNSRSEMNVSTLELGDSALYLCASSLGAGGNEQFFGPGTRLTVL.